The text below deals with one T cell receptor beta chain. The table came from immunoSEQ multiplex PCR; TCRdb's copy has only in-frame clones and leaves some out. The table lists fewer than 350,000 clones, 89% of them singletons, with 1.7% in the top ten. This specimen comes from a study of blood T cell repertoires in COVID-19. CDR1 is SGHNT and CDR2 is YYREEE in the germline V gene (reference sequence). The germline V and J ends were trimmed by 2 bases and 3 bases, with 15 bases remaining between them. This CDR3 region has 15 residues. The chain is built from TRBV5-4 and TRBJ2-7; possibly TRBD1 for D (5 bases). The TCR originated in a woman between 40 and 50 years old who had recovered from COVID-19. Sequenced sample: PBMCs or T cells enriched from blood (not recorded which). The CDR3 coding sequence is TGTGCCAGCAGCTTTGACAGATCTAAAGTCTACGAGCAGTACTTC. Protein sequence: CASSFDRSKVYEQYF.